This T cell receptor (beta chain) derives from a study of blood T cell repertoires in COVID-19. TCRdb's table, derived via immunoSEQ multiplex PCR, lists solely in-frame clones and lacks some. The sample has around 67,000 clones; around 88% are singletons. The CDR3 extends over 15 amino acids. Trimming took 6 bases from V and 5 from J; bases not matched to a gene: 9. Germline CDR1 SGHTA, CDR2 FQGNSA. The genes are TRBV7-2 and TRBJ1-2; 10 nucleotides line up with TRBD1. The sample consisted of peripheral blood. This TCR was recovered from a woman of 80 years or more with acute or convalescent COVID-19. The CDR3 nucleotides read TGTGCCAGCAGGCCGACAGGGGGCAGCGGGTATGGCTACACCTTC. As protein: CASRPTGGSGYGYTF.